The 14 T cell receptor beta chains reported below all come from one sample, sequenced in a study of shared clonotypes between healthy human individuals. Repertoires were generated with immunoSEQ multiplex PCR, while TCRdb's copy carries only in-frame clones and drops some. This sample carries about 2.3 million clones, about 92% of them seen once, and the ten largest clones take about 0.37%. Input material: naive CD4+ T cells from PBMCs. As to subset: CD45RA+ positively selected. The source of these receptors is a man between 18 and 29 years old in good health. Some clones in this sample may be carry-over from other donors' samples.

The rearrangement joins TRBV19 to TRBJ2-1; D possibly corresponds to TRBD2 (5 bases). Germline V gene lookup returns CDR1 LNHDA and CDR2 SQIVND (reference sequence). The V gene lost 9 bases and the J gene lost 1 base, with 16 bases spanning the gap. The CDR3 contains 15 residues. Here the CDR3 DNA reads TGTGCCAGCCACACGATCGGCGGGTCCTACAATGAGCAGTTCTTC. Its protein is CASHTIGGSYNEQFF. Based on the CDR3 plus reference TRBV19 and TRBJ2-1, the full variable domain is DGGITQSPKYLFRKEGQNVTLSCEQNLNHDAMYWYRQDPGQGLRLIYYSQIVNDFQKGDIAEGYSVSREKKESFPLTVTSAQKNPTAFYLCASHTIGGSYNEQFFGPGTRLTVL.

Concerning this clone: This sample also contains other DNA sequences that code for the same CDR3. CDR3 region: CASRGSGANVLTF. The DNA for the CDR3 is TGTGCCAGCAGGGGATCTGGGGCCAACGTCCTGACTTTC. J is TRBJ2-6 and V is TRBV2; D is uncertain. V was shortened by 6 bases and J by 1 base, with 4 bases between the two germline ends. Looked up from germline, CDR1 is SNHLY and CDR2 is FYNNEI. The CDR3 is 13 amino acids.

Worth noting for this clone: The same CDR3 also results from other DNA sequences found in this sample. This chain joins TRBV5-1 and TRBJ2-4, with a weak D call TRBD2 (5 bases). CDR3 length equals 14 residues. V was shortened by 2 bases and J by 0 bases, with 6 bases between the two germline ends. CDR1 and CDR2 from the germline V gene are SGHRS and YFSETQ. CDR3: CASSFEGAKNIQYF. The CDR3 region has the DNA TGCGCCAGCAGCTTTGAGGGAGCCAAAAACATTCAGTACTTC.

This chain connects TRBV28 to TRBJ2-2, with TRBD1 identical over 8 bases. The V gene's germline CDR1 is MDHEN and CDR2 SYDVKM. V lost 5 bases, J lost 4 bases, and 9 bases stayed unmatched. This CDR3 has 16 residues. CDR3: CASSPSQGALTGELFF. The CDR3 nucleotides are TGTGCCAGCAGTCCAAGCCAGGGGGCGCTCACCGGGGAGCTGTTTTTT.

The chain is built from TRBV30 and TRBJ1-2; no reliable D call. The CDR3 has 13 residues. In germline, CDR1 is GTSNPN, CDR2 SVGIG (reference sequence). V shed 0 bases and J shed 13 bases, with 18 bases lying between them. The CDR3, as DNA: TGTGCCTGGAGTGTACTCGGGAGTACGGGCCTCACCTTC. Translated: CAWSVLGSTGLTF. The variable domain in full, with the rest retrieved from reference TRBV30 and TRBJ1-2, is SQTIHQWPATLVQPVGSPLSLECTVEGTSNPNLYWYRQAAGRGLQLLFYSVGIGQISSEVPQNLSASRPQDRQFILSSKKLLLSDSGFYLCAWSVLGSTGLTFGSGTRLTVV.

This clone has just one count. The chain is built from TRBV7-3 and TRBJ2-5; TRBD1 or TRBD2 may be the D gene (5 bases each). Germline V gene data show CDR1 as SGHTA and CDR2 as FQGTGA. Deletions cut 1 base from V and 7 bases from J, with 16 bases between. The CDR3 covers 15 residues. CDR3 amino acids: CASSLSSGARGTQYF. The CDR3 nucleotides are TGTGCCAGCAGCTTAAGTTCTGGGGCCCGGGGGACCCAGTACTTC.

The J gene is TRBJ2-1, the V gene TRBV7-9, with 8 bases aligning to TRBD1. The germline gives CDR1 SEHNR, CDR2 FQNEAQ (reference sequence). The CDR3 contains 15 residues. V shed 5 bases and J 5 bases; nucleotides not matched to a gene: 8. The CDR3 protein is CASSPRGRYDNEQFF. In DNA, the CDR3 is TGTGCCAGCAGCCCCAGGGGGCGGTACGACAATGAGCAGTTCTTC.

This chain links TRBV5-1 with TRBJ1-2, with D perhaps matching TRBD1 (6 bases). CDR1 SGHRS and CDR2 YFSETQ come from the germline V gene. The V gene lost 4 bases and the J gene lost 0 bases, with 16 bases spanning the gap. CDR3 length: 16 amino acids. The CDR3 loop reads CASSVSGQQANYGYTF. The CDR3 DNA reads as TGCGCCAGCAGCGTAAGTGGACAGCAAGCTAACTATGGCTACACCTTC.

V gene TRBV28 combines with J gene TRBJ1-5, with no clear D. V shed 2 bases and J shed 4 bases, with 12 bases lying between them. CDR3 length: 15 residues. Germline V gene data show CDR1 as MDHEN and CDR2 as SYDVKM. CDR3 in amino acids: CASSLAPQPNQPQHF. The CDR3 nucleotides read TGTGCCAGCAGTTTAGCCCCCCAGCCAAATCAGCCCCAGCATTTT.

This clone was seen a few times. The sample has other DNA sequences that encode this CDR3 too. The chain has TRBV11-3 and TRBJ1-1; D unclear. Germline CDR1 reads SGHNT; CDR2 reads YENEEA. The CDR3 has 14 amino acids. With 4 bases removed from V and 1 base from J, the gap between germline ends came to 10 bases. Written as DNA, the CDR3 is TGTGCCAGCAGCTCCGGTCAGAAGAACACTGAAGCTTTCTTT. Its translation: CASSSGQKNTEAFF.

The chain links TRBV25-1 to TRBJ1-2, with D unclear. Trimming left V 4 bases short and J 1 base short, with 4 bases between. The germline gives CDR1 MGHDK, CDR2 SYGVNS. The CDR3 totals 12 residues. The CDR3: CASSANNYGYTF. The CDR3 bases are TGTGCCAGCAGTGCGAATAACTATGGCTACACCTTC.

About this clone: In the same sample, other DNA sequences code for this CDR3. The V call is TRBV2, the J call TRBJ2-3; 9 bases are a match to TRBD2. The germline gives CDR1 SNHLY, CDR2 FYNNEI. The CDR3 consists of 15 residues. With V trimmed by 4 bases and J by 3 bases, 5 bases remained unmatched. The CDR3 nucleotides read TGTGCCAGCAGTGTTGTTAGCGGGAGTACAGATACGCAGTATTTT. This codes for CASSVVSGSTDTQYF.

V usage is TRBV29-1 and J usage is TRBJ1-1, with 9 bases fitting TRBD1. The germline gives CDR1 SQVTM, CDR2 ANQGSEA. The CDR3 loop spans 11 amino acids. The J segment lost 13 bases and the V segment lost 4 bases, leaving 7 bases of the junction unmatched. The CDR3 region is CSVAGTGRYFF. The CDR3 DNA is TGCAGCGTTGCGGGGACAGGGCGGTATTTCTTT.

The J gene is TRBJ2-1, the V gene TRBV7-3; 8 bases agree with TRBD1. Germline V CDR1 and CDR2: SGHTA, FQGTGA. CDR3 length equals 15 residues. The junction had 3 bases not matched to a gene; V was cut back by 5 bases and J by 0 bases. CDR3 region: CASSQQGVSYNEQFF. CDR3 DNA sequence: TGTGCCAGCAGCCAACAGGGGGTCTCCTACAATGAGCAGTTCTTC.